This T cell receptor (beta chain) was recovered during a study of cytomegalovirus exposure and HLA in healthy donors. Study-wide results and limits: For most TCR beta V segments, an earlier analysis put the productive rate at about 90% or about 30% of the time. Many donors carried some public TCRs, although rarity characterized most TCR sequences.

The study ran its PCR with 60 Vbeta and 13 Jbeta primers. Method: immunoSEQ multiplex PCR; TCRdb's copy keeps in-frame clones and lacks some. The data show around 100,000 clones, with around 82% seen just once and 4% held by the top ten. In the case of this clone: What it binds is not known.

Sequencing input: PBMCs. This receptor was taken from a woman between 50 and 59 years old in good health and CMV-seropositive.

The CDR3 coding sequence is TGTGCCTGGAGTGTAAACGCGAGACAGTCATCGCCCCTCCACTTT. Translating it yields CAWSVNARQSSPLHF. The J gene is TRBJ1-6, the V gene TRBV30; weak D call: TRBD1 (5 bases). CDR3 length: 15 residues. Germline V gene lookup returns CDR1 GTSNPN and CDR2 SVGIG (reference sequence). V was clipped by 0 bases and J by 13 bases, with 19 bases between them.